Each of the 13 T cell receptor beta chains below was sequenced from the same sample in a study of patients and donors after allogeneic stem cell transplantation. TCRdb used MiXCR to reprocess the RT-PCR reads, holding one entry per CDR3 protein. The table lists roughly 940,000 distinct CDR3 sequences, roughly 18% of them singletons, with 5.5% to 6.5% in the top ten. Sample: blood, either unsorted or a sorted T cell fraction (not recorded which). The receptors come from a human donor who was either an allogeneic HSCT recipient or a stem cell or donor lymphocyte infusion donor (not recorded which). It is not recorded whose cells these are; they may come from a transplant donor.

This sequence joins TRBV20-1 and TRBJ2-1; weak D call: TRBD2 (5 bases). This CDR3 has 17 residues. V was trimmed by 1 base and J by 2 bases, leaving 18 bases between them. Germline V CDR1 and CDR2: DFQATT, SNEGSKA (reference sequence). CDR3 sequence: CSARVQYSLGTYNEQFF. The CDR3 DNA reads TGCAGTGCTAGAGTACAATATTCACTAGGGACCTACAATGAGCAGTTCTTC.

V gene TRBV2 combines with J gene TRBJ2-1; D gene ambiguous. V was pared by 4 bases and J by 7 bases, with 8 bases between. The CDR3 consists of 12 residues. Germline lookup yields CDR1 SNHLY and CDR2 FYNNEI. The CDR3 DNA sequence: TGTGCCAGCAGTGCCTCCTGGAATGAGCAGTTCTTC. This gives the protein CASSASWNEQFF. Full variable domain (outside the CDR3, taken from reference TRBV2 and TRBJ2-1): EPEVTQTPSHQVTQMGQEVILRCVPISNHLYFYWYRQILGQKVEFLVSFYNNEISEKSEIFDDQFSVERPDGSNFTLKIRSTKLEDSAMYFCASSASWNEQFFGPGTRLTVL.

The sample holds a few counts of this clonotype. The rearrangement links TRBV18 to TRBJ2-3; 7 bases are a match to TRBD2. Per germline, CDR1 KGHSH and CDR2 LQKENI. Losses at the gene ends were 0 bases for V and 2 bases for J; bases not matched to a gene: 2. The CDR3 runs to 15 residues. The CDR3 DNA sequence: TGTGCCAGCTCACCACCGGGAGGGCTCACAGATACGCAGTATTTT. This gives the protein CASSPPGGLTDTQYF.

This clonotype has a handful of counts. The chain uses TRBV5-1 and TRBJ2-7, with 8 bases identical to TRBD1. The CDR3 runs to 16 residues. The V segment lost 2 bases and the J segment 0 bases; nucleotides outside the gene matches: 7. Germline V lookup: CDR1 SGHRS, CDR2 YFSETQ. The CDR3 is CASSLGGTGASYEQYF. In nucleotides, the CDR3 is TGCGCCAGCAGCTTAGGGGGGACAGGAGCCTCCTACGAGCAGTACTTC.

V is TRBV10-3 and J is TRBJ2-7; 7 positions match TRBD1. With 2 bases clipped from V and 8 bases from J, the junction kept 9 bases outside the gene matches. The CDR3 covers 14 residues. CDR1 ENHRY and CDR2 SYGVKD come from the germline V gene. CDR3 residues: CAISEREQGNQQYF. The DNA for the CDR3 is TGTGCCATCAGTGAGCGGGAACAGGGGAATCAGCAGTACTTC.

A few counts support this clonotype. This CDR3 is CSARVPTGELFF. In DNA, the CDR3 is TGCAGTGCTAGAGTGCCGACCGGGGAGCTGTTTTTT. V is TRBV20-1 and J is TRBJ2-2; D gene uncertain. Germline CDR1 is DFQATT and CDR2 is SNEGSKA (reference sequence). The CDR3 totals 12 residues. Trimming pared 1 base from V and 5 bases from J, leaving 5 bases between.

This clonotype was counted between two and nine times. Here the CDR3 reads CAWLGQLNTEAFF. As DNA, the CDR3 is TGTGCCTGGTTGGGACAATTGAACACTGAAGCTTTCTTT. The rearrangement joins TRBV30 to TRBJ1-1, with D perhaps TRBD1 (6 bases). CDR1 GTSNPN and CDR2 SVGIG come from the germline V gene (reference sequence). The CDR3 runs 13 residues. The germline V and J ends were trimmed by 5 bases and 0 bases, with 10 bases remaining between them.

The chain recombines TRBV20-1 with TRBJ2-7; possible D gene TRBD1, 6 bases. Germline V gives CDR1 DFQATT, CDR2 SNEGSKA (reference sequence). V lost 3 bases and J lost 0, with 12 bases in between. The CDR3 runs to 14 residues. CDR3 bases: TGCAGTGCTAGCGCCCGGACAGTCTCCTACGAGCAGTACTTC. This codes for CSASARTVSYEQYF.

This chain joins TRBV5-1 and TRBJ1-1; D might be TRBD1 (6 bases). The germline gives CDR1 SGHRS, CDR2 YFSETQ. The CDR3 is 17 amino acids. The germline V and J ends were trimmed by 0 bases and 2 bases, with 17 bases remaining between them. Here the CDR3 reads CASSLANSKGGNTEAFF. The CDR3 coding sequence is TGCGCCAGCAGCTTGGCCAATTCGAAAGGGGGAAACACTGAAGCTTTCTTT. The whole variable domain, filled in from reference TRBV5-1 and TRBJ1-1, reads KAGVTQTPRYLIKTRGQQVTLSCSPISGHRSVSWYQQTPGQGLQFLFEYFSETQRNKGNFPGRFSGRQFSNSRSEMNVSTLELGDSALYLCASSLANSKGGNTEAFFGQGTRLTVV.

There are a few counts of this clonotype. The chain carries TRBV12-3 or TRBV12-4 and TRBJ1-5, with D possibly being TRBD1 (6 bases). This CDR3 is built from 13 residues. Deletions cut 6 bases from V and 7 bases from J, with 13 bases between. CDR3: CASRKQGTQPQHF. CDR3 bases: TGTGCCAGCAGGAAACAGGGTACCCAGCCCCAGCATTTT.

The CDR3 reads CATSRRGVGYEQYF. The CDR3, as DNA: TGTGCCACCAGCCGAAGAGGGGTGGGTTACGAGCAGTACTTC. This chain uses TRBV15 with TRBJ2-7, with D possibly being TRBD1 or TRBD2 (5 bases each). Germline values: CDR1 LNHNV, CDR2 YYDKDF (reference sequence). V was pared by 5 bases and J by 4 bases, with 15 bases between. The CDR3 has 14 residues.

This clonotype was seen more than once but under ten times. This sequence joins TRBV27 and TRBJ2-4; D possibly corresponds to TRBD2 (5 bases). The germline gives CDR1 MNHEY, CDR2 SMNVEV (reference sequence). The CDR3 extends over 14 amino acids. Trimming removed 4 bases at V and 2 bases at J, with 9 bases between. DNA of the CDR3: TGTGCCAGCAGTTCCGGGATTACCAAAAACATTCAGTACTTC. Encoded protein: CASSSGITKNIQYF.

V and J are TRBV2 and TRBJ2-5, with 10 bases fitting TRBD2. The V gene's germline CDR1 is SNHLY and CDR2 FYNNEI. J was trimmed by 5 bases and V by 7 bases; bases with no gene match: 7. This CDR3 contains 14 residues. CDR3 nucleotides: TGTGCCAGCAAGGCTAGCGGGGGTAGGGAGACCCAGTACTTC. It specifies CASKASGGRETQYF.